This TCR beta chain was captured in a study of blood T cell repertoires in COVID-19. Trimming shortened V by 5 bases and J by 3 bases, and 10 bases separated the two germline ends. This CDR3 comprises 12 residues. The germline gives CDR1 SQVTM, CDR2 ANQGSEA. TCRdb's copy holds only in-frame clones and misses some; the assay was immunoSEQ multiplex PCR. The table includes 200,000 to 250,000 clones, nearly 90% detected once. The TCR sequence derives from a woman between 18 and 29 years old who had recovered from COVID-19. What was sequenced was peripheral blood. The rearrangement joins TRBV29-1 to TRBJ1-2; D perhaps matches TRBD1 (6 bases). The CDR3 sequence is CSVSNRDYGYTF. The CDR3 DNA reads as TGCAGCGTTAGTAACAGGGACTATGGCTACACCTTC.